The 2 T cell receptor beta chains below come from one sample, sequenced in a study of cytomegalovirus exposure and HLA in healthy donors (dated by TCRdb to between 2016 and 2019). Library construction relied on the immunoSEQ multiplex PCR assay. As stored in TCRdb, this immuneACCESS dataset retains in-frame rearrangements with V and J assigned. A fraction of the clones does not appear; measured against another copy, unresolved V genes explain less than half of the discrepancy, and the remainder lacks a known reason. The sample table contains 150,000 to 200,000 clones; only one count was recorded for about 81% of them. The top ten clonotypes cover 0.95% to 1.5% of the sample. The specimen was PBMCs. The receptors come from a woman in her 30s in good health and CMV-seronegative.

This chain links TRBV6-5 with TRBJ2-5; weak D call: TRBD1 (5 bases). This CDR3 comprises 14 residues. The germline CDR1 and CDR2 sequences are MNHEY and SVGAGI. Trimming pared 3 bases from V and 0 bases from J, leaving 8 bases between. The CDR3 spells CASSYLTDQETQYF. CDR3 bases: TGTGCCAGCAGTTATCTGACAGACCAAGAGACCCAGTACTTC.

This rearrangement joins TRBV27 to TRBJ2-5; D might be TRBD2 (5 bases). Germline CDR1 reads MNHEY; CDR2 reads SMNVEV (reference sequence). The CDR3 consists of 15 residues. Trimming stripped 3 bases from V and 5 bases from J, with 16 bases between. The CDR3 region is CASSFLSGYGETQYF. For the CDR3, the DNA is TGTGCCAGCAGTTTTTTATCGGGATATGGGGAGACCCAGTACTTC.